The entry below describes one T cell receptor (beta chain). The entry originates in a study of beta chain features in type 1 diabetes. Per the germline V gene, CDR1 is SGHNT and CDR2 is YYREEE (reference sequence). The V end was cut by 1 base, the J end by 3 bases, with 14 bases between. The CDR3 is 15 amino acids. Reverse transcribing all isolated RNA meant expressed TCRB transcripts were sequenced. Sequenced by immunoSEQ multiplex PCR; TCRdb stores in-frame clones only, minus some. The sample has 620,000 or so clones; 15% are singletons. J is TRBJ2-7 and V is TRBV5-4, with D possibly being TRBD1 or TRBD2 (6 bases each). Material: naive CD4+ T cells from blood. This sequence originates from a man in his late teens or twenties in good health. As DNA, the CDR3 is TGTGCCAGCAGCTTGAGGGGGACTTATTTCTACGAGCAGTACTTC. Protein sequence: CASSLRGTYFYEQYF.